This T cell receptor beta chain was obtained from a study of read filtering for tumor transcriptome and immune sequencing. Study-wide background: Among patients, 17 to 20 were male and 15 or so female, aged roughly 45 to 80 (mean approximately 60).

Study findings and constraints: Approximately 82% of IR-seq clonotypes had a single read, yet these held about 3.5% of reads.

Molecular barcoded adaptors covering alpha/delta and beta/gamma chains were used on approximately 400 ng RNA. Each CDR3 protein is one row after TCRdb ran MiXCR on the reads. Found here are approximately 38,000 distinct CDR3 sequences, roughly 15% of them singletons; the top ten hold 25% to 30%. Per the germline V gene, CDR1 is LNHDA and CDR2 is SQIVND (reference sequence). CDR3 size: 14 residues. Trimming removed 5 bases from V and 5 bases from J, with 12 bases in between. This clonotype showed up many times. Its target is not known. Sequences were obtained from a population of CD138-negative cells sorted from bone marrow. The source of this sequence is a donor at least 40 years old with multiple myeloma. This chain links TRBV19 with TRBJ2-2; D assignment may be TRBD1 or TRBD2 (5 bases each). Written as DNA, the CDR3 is TGTGCCAGTAGTCGGGGCCTTGAGACCGGGGAGCTGTTTTTT. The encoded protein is CASSRGLETGELFF.